These 8 T cell receptor beta chains came from one sample sequenced in a study of blood T cells in healthy people across ages. A second PCR, run for roughly 7 to 11 cycles, used a sample-barcoded 5' primer plus a J-beta primer mix. In TCRdb, the 5' RACE reads were re-called with MiXCR into one record per CDR3 protein. The sample has 1.5 million to 1.9 million distinct CDR3 sequences; 35% to 45% are singletons. Sequencing was performed on blood. The origin of the receptors is a woman aged 18 to 35 in good health.

This clonotype was seen only a few times. V is TRBV3-1 and J is TRBJ2-3; the match to TRBD1 covers 7 bases. CDR1 is LGHDT and CDR2 is YNNKEL in the germline V gene (reference sequence). V lost 0 bases to trimming and J lost 0 bases; unmatched junction nucleotides: 6. The CDR3 sequence is 17 residues long. The CDR3 region is CASSQEGVGQSTDTQYF. The CDR3 nucleotides are TGTGCCAGCAGCCAAGAAGGTGTGGGACAGAGCACAGATACGCAGTATTTT.

The sample holds a few counts of this clonotype. The rearrangement links TRBV11-1 to TRBJ2-3, with 14 bases identical to TRBD2. This CDR3 comprises 18 residues. The J segment lost 1 base and the V segment lost 6 bases, leaving 9 bases of the junction unmatched. The germline gives CDR1 SGHAT, CDR2 FQDESV (reference sequence). CDR3 in amino acids: CASRSGTSGRGGTDTQYF. As DNA, the CDR3 is TGTGCCAGCAGGTCCGGGACTAGCGGGAGAGGAGGCACAGATACGCAGTATTTT.

The rearrangement uses TRBV7-2 and TRBJ1-2; D gene unclear. CDR1 SGHTA and CDR2 FQGNSA come from the germline V gene. The CDR3 spans 14 residues. V was pared by 1 base and J by 4 bases, with 10 bases between. This chain's CDR3 is CASSLGHTTYGYTF. CDR3 coding DNA: TGTGCCAGCAGCTTAGGTCATACTACCTATGGCTACACCTTC.

This clonotype was picked up a small number of times. The rearrangement links TRBV7-9 to TRBJ2-7, with TRBD1 matching over 7 bases. Per the germline V gene, CDR1 is SEHNR and CDR2 is FQNEAQ (reference sequence). With 8 bases clipped from V and 3 bases from J, the junction kept 10 bases outside the gene matches. The CDR3 has 14 amino acids. The DNA of the CDR3 is TGTGCCAGCGGAACCTACAGGGGACGCTACGAGCAGTACTTC. It is translated as CASGTYRGRYEQYF.

This clonotype was seen more than once but under ten times. The J gene is TRBJ2-7, the V gene TRBV15; tentatively, D is TRBD2 (7 bases). V lost 5 bases to trimming and J lost 3 bases, with 11 bases between them. Germline lookup yields CDR1 LNHNV and CDR2 YYDKDF (reference sequence). The CDR3 length is 13 residues. This CDR3 is CATSPRGGYEQYF. Written as DNA, the CDR3 is TGTGCCACCAGCCCGAGGGGGGGCTACGAGCAGTACTTC.

V usage is TRBV7-8 and J usage is TRBJ2-7; the D gene is possibly TRBD1 (6 bases). The ends were cut back, 5 bases at V and 0 bases at J, with 17 bases in the middle. Germline V gene data show CDR1 as SGHVS and CDR2 as FQNEAQ. The CDR3 loop spans 16 amino acids. The CDR3 nucleotides read TGTGCCAGCAGCCCTCGAAGGACAGTGAACTCCTACGAGCAGTACTTC. Translation gives CASSPRRTVNSYEQYF.

The chain links TRBV20-1 to TRBJ1-4; D is unclear. V was clipped by 6 bases and J by 6 bases, with 17 bases between them. CDR3 size: 14 residues. The V gene's germline CDR1 is DFQATT and CDR2 SNEGSKA (reference sequence). CDR3 sequence reads: CSAIRRGRDEKLFF. The CDR3 DNA reads as TGCAGTGCAATAAGACGAGGGAGGGATGAAAAACTGTTTTTT.

A few counts support this clonotype. The chain links TRBV4-3 to TRBJ2-7; 8 bases fit TRBD1. The germline V gene has CDR1 LGHNA and CDR2 YSLEER. Trimming removed 0 bases from V and 4 bases from J; junction bases left unmatched: 5. CDR3 size: 15 residues. CDR3 sequence: CASSQEGQARYEQYF. DNA for the CDR3: TGCGCCAGCAGCCAAGAGGGACAGGCGAGGTACGAGCAGTACTTC.